This entry describes one TCR beta chain. Naive CD4+ cells were CD45RA-selected; the remaining cells were memory. Deep level was the assay's run setting. Authors' analysis steps: ImmunoSEQ sequences covered only the junction and lacked quality scores; filtering therefore differed. Method: immunoSEQ multiplex PCR; TCRdb's copy keeps in-frame clones and lacks some. V, J and clone size reflect that table, while D and trimming were determined from the DNA. In the table there are about 2.4 million clones, 93% of which are singletons. The data stem from a study of shared clonotypes between healthy human individuals. The CDR3 contains 14 residues. V was cut by 6 bases and J by 3 bases, with 12 bases left in between. CDR1 and CDR2 (germline): MNHNS, SASEGT.

Sequencing was carried out using naive CD4+ T cells from PBMCs. Described subset: CD45RA+ positively selected. This chain uses TRBV6-1 with TRBJ1-3, with D tentatively TRBD1 (6 bases). This sequence originates from a man aged 18-30 years in good health. Some clones in this sample may be carry-over from other donors' samples. The CDR3 DNA follows: TGTGCCAGCAGCCCCACAGGGTTTGGAAACACCATATATTTT. It encodes CASSPTGFGNTIYF.